This is a list of T cell receptor beta chains from one sample in a study of vaccination and CD4 T cells after COVID-19. The antigens these receptors bind are not known. TCRdb ran MiXCR on the PCR reads and lists one entry per CDR3 protein. The data show about 26,000 distinct CDR3 sequences, roughly 40% seen once. Sample: CD4+ T cells from blood, cultured in vitro. The receptors stem from a human donor who had recovered from COVID-19. The CDR3 runs from the conserved cysteine through the conserved F or W. Fields, in order: CDR3 DNA, CDR3 protein, D gene, V gene, clone size, J gene, CDR3 length. D genes are given only for firm matches. Only part of the rows carry a size: once, few, many, or a class if the clone is expanded.

CDR3 DNA: TGTGCCAGTAGTATAGCTCGAGCGGGGGCGGACACTGAAGCTTTCTTT
CDR3 protein: CASSIARAGADTEAFF
D gene: .
V gene: TRBV19
clone size: few
J gene: TRBJ1-1
CDR3 length: 16

CDR3 DNA: TGTGCCAGCAGTTTAGGGGGTGTCAATTCACCCCTCCACTTT
CDR3 protein: CASSLGGVNSPLHF
D gene: .
V gene: TRBV27
clone size: once
J gene: TRBJ1-6
CDR3 length: 14

CDR3 DNA: TGTGCCAGCAGCCCAGTACCTTCCGGACAGGGAATCACTGAAGCTTTCTTT
CDR3 protein: CASSPVPSGQGITEAFF
D gene: TRBD1
V gene: TRBV7-6
clone size: .
J gene: TRBJ1-1
CDR3 length: 17

CDR3 DNA: TGTGCCAGCTCACCATTTCCGGGGGAAGGCACTGAAGCTTTCTTT
CDR3 protein: CASSPFPGEGTEAFF
D gene: .
V gene: TRBV18
clone size: .
J gene: TRBJ1-1
CDR3 length: 15

CDR3 DNA: TGCAGCGTTGAAGGAGGAGCGGTCACAGATACGCAGTATTTT
CDR3 protein: CSVEGGAVTDTQYF
D gene: .
V gene: TRBV29-1
clone size: .
J gene: TRBJ2-3
CDR3 length: 14

CDR3 DNA: TGTGCCAGTAGTATAGCGGCGGGGAGGAGCGGCTACACCTTC
CDR3 protein: CASSIAAGRSGYTF
D gene: .
V gene: TRBV19
clone size: few
J gene: TRBJ1-2
CDR3 length: 14

CDR3 DNA: TGTGCCAGCAGCATAGCGGGGCTCCAAGAGACCCAGTACTTC
CDR3 protein: CASSIAGLQETQYF
D gene: TRBD2
V gene: TRBV2
clone size: few
J gene: TRBJ2-5
CDR3 length: 14

CDR3 DNA: TGCGCCAGCAGTGGAGGGGGGACTAGCGGGTCTCATGAGCAGTTCTTC
CDR3 protein: CASSGGGTSGSHEQFF
D gene: TRBD2
V gene: TRBV10-1
clone size: few
J gene: TRBJ2-1
CDR3 length: 16

CDR3 DNA: TGTGCCAGCAGCTTAGGAGGGGTGGGCAGGGGGCATCAGCCCCAGCATTTT
CDR3 protein: CASSLGGVGRGHQPQHF
D gene: TRBD1
V gene: TRBV7-2
clone size: .
J gene: TRBJ1-5
CDR3 length: 17

CDR3 DNA: TGCAGTTCCCGGGACAGGGGACGGGAGCAGTACTTC
CDR3 protein: CSSRDRGREQYF
D gene: TRBD1
V gene: TRBV20-1
clone size: .
J gene: TRBJ2-7
CDR3 length: 12